Listed below are T cell receptor beta chains from one sample, sequenced in a study of response to subunit inactivated influenza vaccine. TCRdb recomputed calls from the RT-PCR reads with MiXCR, one row per CDR3 protein. The sample gives more than 450,000 distinct CDR3 sequences, about 11% of which show up once; 11% is in the top ten. This sample was also put to use in a study of T cells expressing NK-cell markers.

Source: PBMCs from blood, taken on the day of vaccination. The source of these receptors is a man aged 50-60 years who received an inactivated influenza vaccine. Each CDR3 is given with its conserved first and last residue. D genes are given only for firm matches. The size of a clone is reported for some rows only, either as once, few or many, or as a class for expanded clones.

d_gene	v_gene	j_gene	abundance	CDR3nt	CDR3aa
TRBD2	TRBV4-1	TRBJ2-6	NA	TGCGCCAGCAGCCTGCGGGGGGAGATACTGACTTTC	CASSLRGEILTF
NA	TRBV5-1	TRBJ1-4	few	TGCGCCAGCAGCGCGTCGCGGGGATCGGATGAAAAACTGTTTTTT	CASSASRGSDEKLFF
NA	TRBV12-3/TRBV12-4	TRBJ1-1	many	TGTGCCAGCAGTTTTGGGCAGGTCAACACTGAAGCTTTCTTT	CASSFGQVNTEAFF
TRBD1	TRBV5-1	TRBJ1-5	few	TGCGCCAGCAGCTACACAGGGGATCAGCCCCAGCATTTT	CASSYTGDQPQHF
NA	TRBV5-1	TRBJ1-6	many	TGCGCCAGCAGCTTGGGACAGGTTAATTCACCCCTCCACTTT	CASSLGQVNSPLHF
NA	TRBV9	TRBJ2-7	NA	TGTGCCAGCAGCCCCGGACTCGTTGCCTACGAGCAGTACTTC	CASSPGLVAYEQYF
NA	TRBV20-1	TRBJ2-5	few	TGCAGTGCTAGACTAGCTGGAGATCTAGGGACCCAGTACTTC	CSARLAGDLGTQYF
NA	TRBV29-1	TRBJ2-3	few	TGCAGTGTCAATCTAGGGGGGGATACGCAGTATTTT	CSVNLGGDTQYF
NA	TRBV5-1	TRBJ2-1	NA	TGCGCCAGCAGCCCCGGAGTGGGTGTCGAGCCCAATGAGCAGTTCTTC	CASSPGVGVEPNEQFF
NA	TRBV12-3/TRBV12-4	TRBJ1-1	NA	TGTGCCAGCAGTTTAAGACGGAACATGAACACTGAAGCTTTCTTT	CASSLRRNMNTEAFF
TRBD2	TRBV12-3/TRBV12-4	TRBJ2-1	few	TGTGCCAGCAGTTCTAGCGGGGGAGCGTGGATCTTC	CASSSSGGAWIF
TRBD2	TRBV6-2/TRBV6-3	TRBJ2-5	few	TGTGCCAGCAGCAGAATAGCGGGAGTTGAAGAAGGGACCCAGTACTTC	CASSRIAGVEEGTQYF
NA	TRBV4-2	TRBJ2-5	many	TGTGCCAGCAGCCAAGCGGGGGCCCGAGAAGAGACCCAGTACTTC	CASSQAGAREETQYF
NA	TRBV6-1	TRBJ1-1	NA	TGTGCCAGCAAGGGCAGGGTGAACACTGAAGCTTTCTTT	CASKGRVNTEAFF
NA	TRBV4-2	TRBJ1-2	many	TGTGCCAGCAGCCAACGGTTATATGGCTACACCTTC	CASSQRLYGYTF
TRBD2	TRBV7-2	TRBJ2-3	few	TGTGCCAGCAGCTTAGGGGAGACTAGCGGGGTAGATACGCAGTATTTT	CASSLGETSGVDTQYF
NA	TRBV5-1	TRBJ2-2	few	TGCGCCAGCAGCTCACGACAAGCCGGGGAGCTGTTTTTT	CASSSRQAGELFF
TRBD1	TRBV28	TRBJ1-2	many	TGTGCCAGCAGTTTATCATTAGGGGGCCCCACCTTC	CASSLSLGGPTF
TRBD2	TRBV5-1	TRBJ2-7	NA	TGCGCCAGCAGCTTGGAAACTAGCGGTACCTACGAGCAGTACTTC	CASSLETSGTYEQYF
NA	TRBV19	TRBJ2-3	few	TGTGCCAGTAGCCCGGGCTACGGGACTGACTGGGATACGCAGTATTTT	CASSPGYGTDWDTQYF
TRBD2	TRBV4-3	TRBJ2-7	NA	TGCGCCAGCAGCCAAGTGACCAGGGAGGGTGAGCAGTACTTC	CASSQVTREGEQYF
NA	TRBV6-6	TRBJ2-3	NA	TGTGCCAGCAGTGGCCGCTATCCGATTGGGAAGTATTTT	CASSGRYPIGKYF
TRBD1	TRBV5-1	TRBJ1-1	many	TGCGCCAGCAGCGAAAAACAGGGGGGGAACACTGAAGCTTTCTTT	CASSEKQGGNTEAFF
NA	TRBV19	TRBJ2-1	NA	TGTGCCAGTAGCGGGATGCGTTACAATGAGCAGTTCTTC	CASSGMRYNEQFF
NA	TRBV7-8	TRBJ2-7	few	TGTGCCAGCAGCCACCTTCGTTTCCCGTCCTCCTACGAGCAGTACTTC	CASSHLRFPSSYEQYF
NA	TRBV7-2	TRBJ2-3	NA	TGTGCCAGCAGCTTTAGCCGACATAGCACAGATACGCAGTATTTT	CASSFSRHSTDTQYF
NA	TRBV30	TRBJ2-5	NA	TGTGCCTGGATACCGGGGGCCGACCAAGAGACCCAGTACTTC	CAWIPGADQETQYF
NA	TRBV20-1	TRBJ1-1	few	TGCAGTGCTAGAGCCCCGGGACCCCTGAACACTGAAGCTTTCTTT	CSARAPGPLNTEAFF
NA	TRBV7-9	TRBJ2-7	few	TGTGCCAGCAGCAAATCCGGGATCGAGCAGTACTTC	CASSKSGIEQYF
TRBD2	TRBV6-1	TRBJ2-2	NA	TGTGCCAGCAGTCAACTAGCGGGACGGAACACCGGGGAGCTGTTTTTT	CASSQLAGRNTGELFF
NA	TRBV18	TRBJ2-3	NA	TGTGCCAGCTCACCAATAAGTACAGTCAGCACAGATACGCAGTATTTT	CASSPISTVSTDTQYF
NA	TRBV27	TRBJ2-2	NA	TGTGCCAGCAGTCTCTCTGGGCGGGGGCCCGGGGAGCTGTTTTTT	CASSLSGRGPGELFF
TRBD1	TRBV7-8	TRBJ2-7	NA	TGTGCCAGCAGCATCATCTTGCGTGACAGGGGCTCCGAGCAGTACTTC	CASSIILRDRGSEQYF
NA	TRBV6-5	TRBJ2-3	many	TGTGCCAGCAGTTACTCAGGGACTAGCACAGATACGCAGTATTTT	CASSYSGTSTDTQYF
NA	TRBV10-1	TRBJ2-2	few	TGCGCCCCCCCAATCGGGGAGCTGTTTTTT	CAPPIGELFF
TRBD2	TRBV20-1	TRBJ2-2	NA	TGCAGTGCTACACGCGGGAGGAACACCGGGGAGCTGTTTTTT	CSATRGRNTGELFF
TRBD1	TRBV3-1	TRBJ2-1	few	TGTGCCAGCAGCCTATCGGACAGGGGGGCCTACAATGAGCAGTTCTTC	CASSLSDRGAYNEQFF
NA	TRBV10-3	TRBJ2-2	NA	TGTGCCATCACAGGGGGGGATCACACCGGGGAGCTGTTTTTT	CAITGGDHTGELFF
TRBD2	TRBV11-2	TRBJ2-1	NA	TGTGCCAGCAGCTCATTAACTAGCGGGAGGCAGATGCCCTACAATGAGCAGTTCTTC	CASSSLTSGRQMPYNEQFF
TRBD1	TRBV7-3	TRBJ2-1	NA	TGTGCCAGCAGCCCGGGACAGTCGGCCTACAATGAGCAGTTCTTC	CASSPGQSAYNEQFF
NA	TRBV6-2/TRBV6-3	TRBJ1-2	few	TGTGCCAGCAGTTACTCCTTGGGTGGCTACACCTTC	CASSYSLGGYTF
NA	TRBV10-3	TRBJ1-5	NA	TGTGCCATCAGTGAGTCGACAGCTAGCAATCAGCCCCAGCATTTT	CAISESTASNQPQHF
TRBD2	TRBV11-2	TRBJ2-7	NA	TGTGCCAGCAGCCCCACCGGCCCAGCGGGAGGGTCTTGGTACGAGCAGTACTTC	CASSPTGPAGGSWYEQYF